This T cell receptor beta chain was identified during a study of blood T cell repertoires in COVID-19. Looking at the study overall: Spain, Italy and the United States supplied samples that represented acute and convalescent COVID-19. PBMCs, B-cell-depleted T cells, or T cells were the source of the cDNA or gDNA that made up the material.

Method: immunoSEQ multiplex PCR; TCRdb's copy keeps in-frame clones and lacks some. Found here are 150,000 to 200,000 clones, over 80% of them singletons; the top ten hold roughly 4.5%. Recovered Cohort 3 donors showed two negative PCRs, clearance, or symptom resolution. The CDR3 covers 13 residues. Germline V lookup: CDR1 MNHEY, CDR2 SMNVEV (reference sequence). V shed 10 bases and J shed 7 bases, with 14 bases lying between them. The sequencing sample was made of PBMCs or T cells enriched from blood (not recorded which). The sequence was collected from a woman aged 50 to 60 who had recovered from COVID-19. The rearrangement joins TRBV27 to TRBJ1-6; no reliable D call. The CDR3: CATKVGRNSPLHF. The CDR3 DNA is TGTGCCACTAAAGTCGGGAGGAATTCACCCCTCCACTTT.